This T cell receptor (beta chain) was sequenced during a study of blood T cell repertoires in COVID-19. Study as a whole: T cells, B-cell-depleted T cells, or PBMCs supplied cDNA or gDNA.

This clone was seen a few times. From germline, CDR1 is SGHKS and CDR2 YYEKEE (reference sequence). V lost 4 bases, J lost 0 bases, and 10 bases lay in between. The CDR3 totals 15 residues. Profiling relied on immunoSEQ multiplex PCR, and the TCRdb table lists in-frame clones only, not all of them. The sample records under 300,000 clones, roughly 90% being singletons. The V call is TRBV5-5, the J call TRBJ1-4; D unresolved. The sequence was obtained from a man aged 25-45 years who had recovered from COVID-19. Sequenced sample: peripheral blood. The CDR3 nucleotides are TGTGCCAGCAGCCGCGAGATTGCAACTAATGAAAAACTGTTTTTT. This encodes CASSREIATNEKLFF.